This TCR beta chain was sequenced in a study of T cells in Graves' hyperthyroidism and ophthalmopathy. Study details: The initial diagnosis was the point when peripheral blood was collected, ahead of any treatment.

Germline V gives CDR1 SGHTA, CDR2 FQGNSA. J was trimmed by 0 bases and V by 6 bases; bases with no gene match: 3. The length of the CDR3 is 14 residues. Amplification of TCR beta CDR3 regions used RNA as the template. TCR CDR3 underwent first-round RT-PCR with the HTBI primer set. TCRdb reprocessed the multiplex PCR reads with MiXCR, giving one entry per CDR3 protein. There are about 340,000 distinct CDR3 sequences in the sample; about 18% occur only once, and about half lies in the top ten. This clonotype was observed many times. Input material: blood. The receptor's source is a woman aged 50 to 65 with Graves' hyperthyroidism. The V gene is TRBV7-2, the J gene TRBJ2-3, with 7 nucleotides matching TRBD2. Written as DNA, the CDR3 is TGTGCCAGCAGTCCGGGACTAAGCACAGATACGCAGTATTTT. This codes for CASSPGLSTDTQYF.